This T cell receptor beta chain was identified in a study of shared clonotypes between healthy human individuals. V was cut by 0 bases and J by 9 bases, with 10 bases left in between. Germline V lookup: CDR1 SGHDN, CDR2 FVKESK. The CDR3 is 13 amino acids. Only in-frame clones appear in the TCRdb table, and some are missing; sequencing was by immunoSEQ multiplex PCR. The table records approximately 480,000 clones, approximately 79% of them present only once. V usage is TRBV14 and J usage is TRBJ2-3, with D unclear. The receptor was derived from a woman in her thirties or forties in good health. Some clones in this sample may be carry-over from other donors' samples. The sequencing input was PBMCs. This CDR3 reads CASSQESGRTQYF. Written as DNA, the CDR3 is TGTGCCAGCAGCCAAGAGTCAGGACGGACGCAGTATTTT.